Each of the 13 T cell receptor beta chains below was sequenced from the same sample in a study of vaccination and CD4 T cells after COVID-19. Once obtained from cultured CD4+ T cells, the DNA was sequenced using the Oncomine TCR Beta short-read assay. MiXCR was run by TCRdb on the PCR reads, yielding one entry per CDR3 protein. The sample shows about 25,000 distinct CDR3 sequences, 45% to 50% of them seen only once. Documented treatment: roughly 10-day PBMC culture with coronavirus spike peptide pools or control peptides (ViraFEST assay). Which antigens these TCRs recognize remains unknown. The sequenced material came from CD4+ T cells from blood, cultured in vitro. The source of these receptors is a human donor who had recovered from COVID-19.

CDR3 sequence (DNA): TGTGCCAGCAGTTTAGGTGGGTCAGATACGCAGTATTTT. It yields the protein CASSLGGSDTQYF. The chain is built from TRBV12-3 or TRBV12-4 and TRBJ2-3; D call uncertain. V was cut by 1 base and J by 4 bases, with 6 bases left in between. CDR3 size: 13 residues.

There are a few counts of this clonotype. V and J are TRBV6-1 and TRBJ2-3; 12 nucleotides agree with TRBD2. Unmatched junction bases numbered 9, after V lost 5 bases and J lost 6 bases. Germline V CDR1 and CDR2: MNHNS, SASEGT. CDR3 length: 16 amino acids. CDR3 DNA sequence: TGTGCCAGCAGTACCGGGACTAGCGGGCCCCGTGATACGCAGTATTTT. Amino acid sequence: CASSTGTSGPRDTQYF.

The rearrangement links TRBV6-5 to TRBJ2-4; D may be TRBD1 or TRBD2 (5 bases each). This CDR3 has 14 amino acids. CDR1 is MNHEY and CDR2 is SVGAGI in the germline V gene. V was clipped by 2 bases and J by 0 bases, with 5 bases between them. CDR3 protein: CASSYGTAKNIQYF. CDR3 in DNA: TGTGCCAGCAGTTACGGGACAGCCAAAAACATTCAGTACTTC.

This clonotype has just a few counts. The CDR3 sequence: CATSRDWWQGYNEQFF. The DNA for the CDR3 is TGTGCCACCAGCAGAGATTGGTGGCAGGGCTACAATGAGCAGTTCTTC. V usage is TRBV15 and J usage is TRBJ2-1, with D perhaps matching TRBD1 (5 bases). CDR1 is LNHNV and CDR2 is YYDKDF in the germline V gene (reference sequence). CDR3 length: 16 amino acids. Trimming took 0 bases from V and 3 from J, leaving 12 bases between them. Complete variable domain (other parts from reference TRBV15 and TRBJ2-1): DAMVIQNPRYQVTQFGKPVTLSCSQTLNHNVMYWYQQKSSQAPKLLFHYYDKDFNNEADTPDNFQSRRPNTSFCFLDIRSPGLGDTAMYLCATSRDWWQGYNEQFFGPGTRLTVL.

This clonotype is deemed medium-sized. CDR3 coding DNA: TGTGCCAGCAGCCCCTCCGGACGGAACTATGGCTACACCTTC. This encodes CASSPSGRNYGYTF. The chain combines TRBV7-9 with TRBJ1-2; D is uncertain. Germline V CDR1 and CDR2: SEHNR, FQNEAQ (reference sequence). The length of the CDR3 is 14 residues. With 5 bases removed from V and 2 bases from J, the gap between germline ends came to 12 bases.

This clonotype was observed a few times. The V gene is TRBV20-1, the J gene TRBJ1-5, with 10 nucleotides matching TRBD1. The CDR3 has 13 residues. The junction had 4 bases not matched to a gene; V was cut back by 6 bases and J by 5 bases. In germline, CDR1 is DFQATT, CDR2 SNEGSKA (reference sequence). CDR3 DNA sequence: TGCAGTGCACGGACAGGGGGGTATCAGCCCCAGCATTTT. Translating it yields CSARTGGYQPQHF.

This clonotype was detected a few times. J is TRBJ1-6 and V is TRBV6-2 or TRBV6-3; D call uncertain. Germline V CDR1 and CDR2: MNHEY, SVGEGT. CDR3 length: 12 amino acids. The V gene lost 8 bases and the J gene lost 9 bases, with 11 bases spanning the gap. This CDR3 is CASGETGSPLHF. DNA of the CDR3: TGTGCCAGCGGGGAGACTGGTTCACCCCTCCACTTT.

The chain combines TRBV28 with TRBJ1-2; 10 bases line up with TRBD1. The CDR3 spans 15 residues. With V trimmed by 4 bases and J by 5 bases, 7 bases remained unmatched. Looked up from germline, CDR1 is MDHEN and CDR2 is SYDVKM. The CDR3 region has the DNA TGTGCCAGCAGTTCCGCCGGGACAGGGGAGTATGGCTACACCTTC. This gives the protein CASSSAGTGEYGYTF.

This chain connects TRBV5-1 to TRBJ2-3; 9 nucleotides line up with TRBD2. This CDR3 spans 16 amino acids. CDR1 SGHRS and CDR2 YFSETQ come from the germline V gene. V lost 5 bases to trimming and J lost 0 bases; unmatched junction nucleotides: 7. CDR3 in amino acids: CASRASGGTSTDTQYF. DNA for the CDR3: TGCGCCAGCAGGGCCAGCGGGGGGACTAGCACAGATACGCAGTATTTT.

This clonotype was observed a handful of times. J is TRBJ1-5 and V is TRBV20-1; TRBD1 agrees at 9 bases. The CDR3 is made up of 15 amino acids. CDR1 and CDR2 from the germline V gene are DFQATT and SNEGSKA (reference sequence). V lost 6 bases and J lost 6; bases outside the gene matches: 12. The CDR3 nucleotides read TGCAGTGCGTATGGGGACAGGGCCCTCGTTCAGCCCCAGCATTTT. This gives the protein CSAYGDRALVQPQHF.

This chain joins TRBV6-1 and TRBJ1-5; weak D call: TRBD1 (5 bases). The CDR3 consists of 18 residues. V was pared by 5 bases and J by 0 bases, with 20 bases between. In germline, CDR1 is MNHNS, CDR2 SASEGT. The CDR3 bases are TGTGCCAGCAGTACTACGTACCGGGACTATAATAGCAATCAGCCCCAGCATTTT. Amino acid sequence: CASSTTYRDYNSNQPQHF.

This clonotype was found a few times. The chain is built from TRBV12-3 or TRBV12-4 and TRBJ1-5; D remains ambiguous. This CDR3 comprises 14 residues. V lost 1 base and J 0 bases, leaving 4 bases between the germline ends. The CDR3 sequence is CASSLVHSNQPQHF. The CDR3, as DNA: TGTGCCAGCAGTTTAGTTCATAGCAATCAGCCCCAGCATTTT.

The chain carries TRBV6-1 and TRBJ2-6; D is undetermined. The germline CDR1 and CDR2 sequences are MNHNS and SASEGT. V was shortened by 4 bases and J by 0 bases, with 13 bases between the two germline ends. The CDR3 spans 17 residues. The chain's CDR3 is CASSAQIQSSGANVLTF. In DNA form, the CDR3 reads TGTGCCAGCAGTGCCCAGATACAAAGCTCTGGGGCCAACGTCCTGACTTTC.